These 31 T cell receptor beta chains came from one sample sequenced in a study of T cells expressing NK-cell markers. TCRdb reprocessed the 5' RACE reads and reports one entry per CDR3 protein, with no DNA. This sample's table reports 140,000 to 150,000 distinct CDR3 sequences. The specimen sequenced was blood T cells: a sorted CD56 or NKG2C T cell subset, CD4+ or CD8+ T cells, or bulk PBMC T cells (not recorded which). Receptors were obtained from a man between 18 and 35 years old in good health.

The rearrangement links TRBV11-2 to TRBJ2-1; as DNA is missing, the TRBD2 call by TCRdb cannot be tested. CDR3 length equals 15 residues. From germline, CDR1 is SGHAT and CDR2 FQNNGV. This chain's CDR3 is CASSKLAGGYNEQFF. Filled out from reference TRBV11-2 and TRBJ2-1, the complete variable domain reads EAGVAQSPRYKIIEKRQSVAFWCNPISGHATLYWYQQILGQGPKLLIQFQNNGVVDDSQLPKDRFSAERLKGVDSTLKIQPAKLEDSAVYLCASSKLAGGYNEQFFGPGTRLTVL.

This chain uses TRBV29-1 with TRBJ1-2; TCRdb lists TRBD1, though no DNA is available to test this call. Germline V CDR1 and CDR2: SQVTM, ANQGSEA. This CDR3 has 16 amino acids. The CDR3: CSVEGEGTGGLYGYTF.

The chain has TRBV4-3 and TRBJ2-5; TCRdb's assignment of TRBD2 cannot be checked, as there is no DNA. Germline V CDR1 and CDR2: LGHNA, YSLEER. The CDR3 consists of 18 residues. The CDR3 loop reads CASSQDWPSGSEFETQYF.

The V and J genes are TRBV7-6 and TRBJ1-5. Germline V gene sequence: CDR1 SGHVS, CDR2 FNYEAQ. This CDR3 contains 15 residues. Here the CDR3 reads CASSLAGDGSQPQHF.

V gene TRBV29-1 combines with J gene TRBJ1-2; the TCRdb D gene call, TRBD1, has no DNA to confirm it. Germline CDR1 SQVTM, CDR2 ANQGSEA. The CDR3 covers 11 residues. The CDR3 region is CSGSGVYGYTF. The variable domain in full, with the rest retrieved from reference TRBV29-1 and TRBJ1-2, is SAVISQKPSRDICQRGTSLTIQCQVDSQVTMMFWYRQQPGQSLTLIATANQGSEATYESGFVIDKFPISRPNLTFSTLTVSNMSPEDSSIYLCSGSGVYGYTFGSGTRLTVV.

The rearrangement links TRBV7-9 to TRBJ2-2; the D gene TCRdb calls, TRBD2, cannot be checked with no DNA. The germline gives CDR1 SEHNR, CDR2 FQNEAQ (reference sequence). The CDR3 has 14 residues. CDR3 residues: CASGTSGNTGELFF.

CDR3 residues: CATSDFGGPYEQYF. The chain uses TRBV24-1 and TRBJ2-7; TCRdb designates TRBD1, a call that cannot be tested without DNA. This CDR3 region has 14 residues. The germline V gene encodes CDR1 KGHDR and CDR2 SFDVKD.

The J gene is TRBJ2-5, the V gene TRBV7-6; the TCRdb D gene call, TRBD1, has no DNA to confirm it. CDR1 SGHVS and CDR2 FNYEAQ come from the germline V gene. The CDR3 sequence is 14 residues long. CDR3 sequence reads: CASTLTGGQETQYF.

The chain couples TRBV29-1 to TRBJ1-2; TCRdb's D call of TRBD1 is untestable without DNA. The CDR3 sequence is 14 residues long. CDR1 is SQVTM and CDR2 is ANQGSEA in the germline V gene. CDR3 loop: CSVRTGAATYGYTF.

The chain carries TRBV12-3 or TRBV12-4 and TRBJ1-3; TCRdb's D gene call, TRBD1, goes unchecked for lack of DNA. The CDR3 is made up of 15 amino acids. CDR3 amino acids: CASRKDTSSGNTIYF.

The V call is TRBV7-2, the J call TRBJ2-1. The V gene's germline CDR1 is SGHTA and CDR2 FQGNSA. CDR3 length: 13 amino acids. The CDR3 region is CASSSSDGNEQFF.

The chain combines TRBV7-9 with TRBJ1-1; TCRdb calls TRBD1, which cannot be checked without DNA. The CDR3 loop spans 15 amino acids. Looked up from germline, CDR1 is SEHNR and CDR2 is FQNEAQ (reference sequence). The CDR3 sequence is CASSQEQGWNTEAFF.

This rearrangement joins TRBV6-6 to TRBJ2-5; TCRdb selects TRBD1, and the lack of DNA leaves this call unchecked. The CDR3 has 13 amino acids. The V gene's germline CDR1 is MNHNY and CDR2 SVGAGI (reference sequence). The CDR3 is CASSTDSEETQYF.

CDR3 protein: CATRGETGIQYF. The V call is TRBV24-1, the J call TRBJ2-4; the TCRdb D gene call, TRBD2, has no DNA to confirm it. The CDR3 has 12 amino acids. Germline lookup yields CDR1 KGHDR and CDR2 SFDVKD.

V and J are TRBV10-2 and TRBJ2-1; TCRdb names TRBD2, which stays unverified in the absence of DNA. The CDR3 covers 15 residues. Germline CDR1 reads WSHSY; CDR2 reads SAAADI. CDR3 amino acids: CASRIGLAGYNEQFF.

The rearrangement uses TRBV7-9 and TRBJ2-7; the TRBD2 assignment by TCRdb is unverifiable without DNA. The CDR3 runs 13 residues. Germline loops: CDR1 SEHNR, CDR2 FQNEAQ (reference sequence). CDR3 sequence reads: CASSSGTSGEQYF. The full variable domain, in which reference TRBV7-9 and TRBJ2-7 provide the parts outside the CDR3, is DTGVSQNPRHKITKRGQNVTFRCDPISEHNRLYWYRQTLGQGPEFLTYFQNEAQLEKSRLLSDRFSAERPKGSFSTLEIQRTEQGDSAMYLCASSSGTSGEQYFGPGTRLTVT.

V is TRBV7-9 and J is TRBJ2-5; no DNA is available, so the TRBD2 call from TCRdb remains unchecked. Per germline, CDR1 SEHNR and CDR2 FQNEAQ (reference sequence). The CDR3 is 14 amino acids. The CDR3 reads CASSSPEGSGTQYF.

V is TRBV29-1 and J is TRBJ2-1; TCRdb's D call of TRBD1 is untestable without DNA. The CDR3 extends over 14 amino acids. Germline CDR1 reads SQVTM; CDR2 reads ANQGSEA. The CDR3 sequence is CSVDTGGSYNEQFF.

The chain recombines TRBV7-2 with TRBJ1-5. The CDR3 length is 13 residues. CDR1 SGHTA and CDR2 FQGNSA come from the germline V gene. This CDR3 is CASSTEGYQPQHF.

The CDR3 sequence is CASSKEGRGELFF. The rearrangement links TRBV21-1 to TRBJ2-2. TRBV21-1 is described as a pseudogene. The CDR3 has 13 residues.

The V and J genes are TRBV9 and TRBJ2-1; TCRdb gives TRBD1 as the D gene, but with no DNA this cannot be confirmed. The CDR3 consists of 15 residues. Germline CDR1 reads SGDLS; CDR2 reads YYNGEE. CDR3: CASSVSGPVYNEQFF. The full variable domain, with the rest looked up from reference TRBV9 and TRBJ2-1, is DSGVTQTPKHLITATGQRVTLRCSPRSGDLSVYWYQQSLDQGLQFLIQYYNGEERAKGNILERFSAQQFPDLHSELNLSSLELGDSALYFCASSVSGPVYNEQFFGPGTRLTVL.

The CDR3 loop reads CASSQGQTMTQYF. The chain combines TRBV27 with TRBJ2-5; TCRdb selects TRBD1, and the lack of DNA leaves this call unchecked. The CDR3 runs to 13 residues. Germline V gives CDR1 MNHEY, CDR2 SMNVEV (reference sequence).

The gene calls are TRBV20-1 and TRBJ1-1; as DNA is missing, the TRBD1 call by TCRdb cannot be tested. The CDR3 spans 14 residues. Per the germline V gene, CDR1 is DFQATT and CDR2 is SNEGSKA (reference sequence). This CDR3 is CSARVTGLNTEAFF.

V is TRBV9 and J is TRBJ2-3; TCRdb selects TRBD1, and the lack of DNA leaves this call unchecked. CDR3 length equals 17 residues. Germline assignment: CDR1 SGDLS and CDR2 YYNGEE. The CDR3: CASADRDLSFSTDTQYF.

The chain couples TRBV6-1 to TRBJ2-2; TCRdb's assignment of TRBD1 cannot be checked, as there is no DNA. Germline V gives CDR1 MNHNS, CDR2 SASEGT. The CDR3 sequence is 14 residues long. CDR3 loop: CASSLGQSTGELFF.

This chain links TRBV5-1 with TRBJ2-5; TCRdb outputs TRBD2, but without DNA this stays unchecked. CDR1 and CDR2 (germline): SGHRS, YFSETQ. This CDR3 has 15 amino acids. The CDR3 is CASSSWEGSQETQYF.

The chain is built from TRBV4-3 and TRBJ2-5; TCRdb outputs TRBD1, but without DNA this stays unchecked. Germline V gene data show CDR1 as LGHNA and CDR2 as YSLEER. There are 17 residues in the CDR3. CDR3 residues: CASSPTGGGRSKETQYF.

The chain carries TRBV6-1 and TRBJ2-5; lacking DNA, the TRBD1 call made by TCRdb goes unchecked. Germline CDR1 and CDR2: MNHNS and SASEGT. The CDR3 covers 15 residues. The CDR3 loop is CASSESVGVLETQYF.

This rearrangement joins TRBV6-1 to TRBJ2-1; TCRdb names TRBD2, which stays unverified in the absence of DNA. The CDR3 sequence is 12 residues long. Germline V gene data show CDR1 as MNHNS and CDR2 as SASEGT. The chain's CDR3 is CARPGLKNEQFF.

This rearrangement joins TRBV27 to TRBJ2-3; TCRdb selects TRBD1, and the lack of DNA leaves this call unchecked. The CDR3 is made up of 13 amino acids. Germline V gene data show CDR1 as MNHEY and CDR2 as SMNVEV (reference sequence). The CDR3: CASSSPPGDTQYF.

CDR3 sequence: CASSVGKGAGQPQHF. This chain connects TRBV19 to TRBJ1-5; without DNA, the TCRdb call of TRBD1 cannot be checked. Looked up from germline, CDR1 is LNHDA and CDR2 is SQIVND (reference sequence). The CDR3 runs 15 residues.